This T cell receptor (beta chain) derives from a study of beta chain features in type 1 diabetes. Study-wide context: Age, gender and cell yields were alike across patients and healthy donors. Study conclusions and caveats: Researchers report that Type 1 diabetes patients had moderately but significantly shorter TCRB CDR3s across all four CD4+ subsets. Naive, central memory and Treg TCRB repertoires seemed to resemble each other more closely in patients than they did in healthy donors.

Every isolated RNA sample was fully reverse transcribed, so sequencing captured expressed TCRB transcripts. Average reads for naive, central memory and regulatory T cell samples were around 4 million. The table came from immunoSEQ multiplex PCR; TCRdb's copy has only in-frame clones and leaves some out. The data contain 150,000 to 200,000 clones, roughly 10% of them singletons. Germline CDR1 and CDR2: SGHTA and FQGNSA. The CDR3 is 15 amino acids. The germline V and J ends were trimmed by 1 base and 3 bases, with 13 bases remaining between them. Turning to this clone: Its antigen remains unknown.

The chain has TRBV7-2 and TRBJ2-7; possibly TRBD2 for D (6 bases). The source is a woman aged 25-40 years with type 1 diabetes. Material for sequencing was central memory CD4+ T cells from blood. Here the CDR3 reads CASSLEWGDNYEQYF. DNA of the CDR3: TGTGCCAGCAGCTTAGAGTGGGGGGATAACTACGAGCAGTACTTC.